This entry is about one T cell receptor beta chain. This sample was included in a study of blood T cell repertoires in COVID-19. CDR3 length equals 19 residues. Authors' analysis steps: It was from reference gene primer amplification that nucleated cell counts were estimated. Using immunoSEQ multiplex PCR, the repertoire was profiled, and TCRdb retains in-frame clones only, with some absent. For V, J and clone size, that table is used; D and trimming come from the DNA. Among under 450,000 clones listed, over 75% were seen once. This clonotype was obtained from a man younger than 45 who had recovered from COVID-19. This chain connects TRBV21-1 to TRBJ2-7; TRBD1, as called in the table, went unchecked against the DNA. TRBV21-1 is a recognized pseudogene. Material for sequencing was PBMCs or T cells enriched from blood (not recorded which). Here the CDR3 reads CASSKDASDITAQLYEQYF. Written as DNA, the CDR3 is TGTGCCAGCAGCAAAGACGCCTCGGACATCACAGCACAGCTTTACGAGCAGTACTTC.